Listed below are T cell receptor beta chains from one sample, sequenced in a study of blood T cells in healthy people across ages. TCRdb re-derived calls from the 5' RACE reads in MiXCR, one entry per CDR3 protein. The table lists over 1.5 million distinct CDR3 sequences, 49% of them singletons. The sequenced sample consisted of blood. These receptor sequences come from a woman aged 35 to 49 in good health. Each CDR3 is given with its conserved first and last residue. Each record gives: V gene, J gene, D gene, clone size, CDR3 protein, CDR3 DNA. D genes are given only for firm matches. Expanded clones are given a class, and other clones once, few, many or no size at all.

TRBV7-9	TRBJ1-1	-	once	CASSLPLLLTQAFF	TGTGCCAGCAGCCTTCCCCTCTTGCTGACTCAAGCTTTCTTT
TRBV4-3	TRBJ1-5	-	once	CASSQDHRGNQPQHF	TGCGCCAGCAGCCAAGATCATAGGGGTAATCAGCCCCAGCATTTT
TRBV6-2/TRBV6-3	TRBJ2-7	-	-	CASSYAGSTTYEQYF	TGTGCCAGCAGTTACGCGGGATCTACTACCTACGAGCAGTACTTC
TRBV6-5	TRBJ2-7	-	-	CASSYKERDYEQYF	TGTGCCAGCAGTTATAAGGAGAGGGATTACGAGCAGTACTTC
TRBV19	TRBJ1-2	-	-	CASRPLGLNGYTF	TGTGCCAGTAGACCCTTAGGGCTTAATGGCTACACCTTC
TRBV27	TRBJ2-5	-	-	CASSLGGRGEQETQYF	TGTGCCAGCAGTTTGGGGGGACGGGGAGAACAAGAGACCCAGTACTTC
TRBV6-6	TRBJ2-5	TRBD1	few	CASSYSITGQGKRTQYF	TGTGCCAGCAGTTACTCCATCACCGGACAGGGGAAGCGCACCCAGTACTTC
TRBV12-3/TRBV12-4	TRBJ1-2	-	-	CASRIAGQGYTF	TGTGCCAGCAGAATCGCGGGGCAAGGCTACACCTTC
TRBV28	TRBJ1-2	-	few	CASNQGGEMNGYTF	TGTGCCAGCAACCAAGGGGGGGAGATGAATGGCTACACCTTC
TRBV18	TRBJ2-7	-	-	CASSPPGPLRGEQYF	TGTGCCAGCTCACCACCGGGACCGCTTAGGGGCGAGCAGTACTTC
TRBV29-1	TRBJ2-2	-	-	CSVGGSSANTGELFF	TGCAGCGTTGGGGGTAGCTCGGCGAACACCGGGGAGCTGTTTTTT
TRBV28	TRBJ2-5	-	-	CASSQIRGGQETQYF	TGTGCCAGCAGTCAAATAAGAGGGGGCCAAGAGACCCAGTACTTC
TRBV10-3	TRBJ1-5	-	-	CAINNRANQPQHF	TGTGCCATCAATAACAGGGCCAATCAGCCCCAGCATTTT
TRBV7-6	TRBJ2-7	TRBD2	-	CASSVASGSSYEQYF	TGTGCCAGCAGCGTCGCTAGCGGGAGCTCCTACGAGCAGTACTTC
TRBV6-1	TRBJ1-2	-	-	CASSPSHRDGDHYGYTF	TGTGCCAGCAGTCCCTCTCACCGGGACGGGGATCACTATGGCTACACCTTC
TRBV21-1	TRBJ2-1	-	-	CASNCQETQFF	TGTGCCAGCAATTGCCAAGAGACCCAGTTCTTC
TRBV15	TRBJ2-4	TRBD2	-	CATSRASGGQDTQYF	TGTGCCACCAGCAGAGCTAGCGGGGGCCAGGACACTCAGTACTTC
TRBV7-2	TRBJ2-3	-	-	CASSSTQGWDTQYF	TGTGCCAGCAGCTCCACCCAGGGTTGGGATACGCAGTATTTT
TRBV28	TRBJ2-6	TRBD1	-	CASSPQLTTGGYSSGANVLTF	TGTGCCAGCAGTCCTCAACTAACGACAGGGGGTTATAGCTCTGGGGCCAACGTCCTGACTTTC
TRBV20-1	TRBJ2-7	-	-	CSALLGQNSYEQYF	TGCAGTGCCCTCCTGGGACAAAACTCCTACGAGCAGTACTTC
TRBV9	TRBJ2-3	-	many	CASSVGDTQYF	TGTGCCAGCAGCGTAGGGGATACGCAGTATTTT
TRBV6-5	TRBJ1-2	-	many	CASSYSGMLNYGYTF	TGTGCCAGCAGTTACTCAGGGATGCTTAACTATGGCTACACCTTC
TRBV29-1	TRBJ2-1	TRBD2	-	CSVEASGPITYNEQFF	TGCAGCGTTGAGGCTAGCGGCCCTATAACCTACAATGAGCAGTTCTTC
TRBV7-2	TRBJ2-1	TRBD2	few	CASSLDGGEDSEFF	TGTGCCAGCAGCTTAGACGGGGGGGAGGACTCGGAGTTCTTC
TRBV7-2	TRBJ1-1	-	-	CASSLVPGRAEAFF	TGTGCCAGCAGCTTAGTTCCAGGGCGCGCTGAAGCTTTCTTT
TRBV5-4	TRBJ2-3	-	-	CASSLGSPWDTQYF	TGTGCCAGCAGCTTGGGGAGCCCCTGGGATACGCAGTATTTT
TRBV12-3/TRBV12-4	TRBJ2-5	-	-	CASRTGVAETQYF	TGTGCCAGCAGAACAGGTGTCGCGGAGACCCAGTACTTC
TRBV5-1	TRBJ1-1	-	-	CASKGQREAFF	TGCGCCAGCAAAGGACAACGTGAAGCTTTCTTT
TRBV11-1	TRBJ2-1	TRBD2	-	CASSLASLAGAIRDEQFF	TGTGCCAGCAGCTTAGCTTCACTAGCGGGGGCGATTAGGGATGAGCAGTTCTTC
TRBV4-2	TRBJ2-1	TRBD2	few	CASSQDGPSGGRNEQFF	TGTGCCAGCAGCCAAGATGGGCCTAGCGGGGGGAGGAATGAGCAGTTCTTC
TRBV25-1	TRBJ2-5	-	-	CASETTQYF	TGTGCCAGCGAAACGACCCAGTACTTC
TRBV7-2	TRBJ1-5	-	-	CASSLTRGRSNQPQHF	TGTGCCAGCAGCTTAACAAGGGGAAGGAGCAATCAGCCCCAGCATTTT
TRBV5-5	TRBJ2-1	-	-	CASSSSPVHHLNEQFF	TGTGCCAGCAGCTCCTCACCGGTGCATCACCTTAATGAGCAGTTCTTC
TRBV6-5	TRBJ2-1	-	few	CASSYSGGERGNEQFF	TGTGCCAGCAGTTACTCTGGCGGGGAAAGGGGCAATGAGCAGTTCTTC
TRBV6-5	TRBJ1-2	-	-	CASSYWGQYGYTF	TGTGCCAGCAGTTATTGGGGGCAGTATGGCTACACCTTC
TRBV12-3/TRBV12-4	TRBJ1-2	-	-	CASSPGIYAGYTF	TGTGCCAGCAGCCCCGGGATTTATGCTGGCTACACCTTC
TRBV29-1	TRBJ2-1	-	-	CSVPKAGSYNEQFF	TGCAGCGTCCCCAAAGCAGGGAGCTACAATGAGCAGTTCTTC
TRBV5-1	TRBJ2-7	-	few	CASSLRQPYEQYF	TGCGCCAGCAGCTTGAGACAGCCCTACGAGCAGTACTTC
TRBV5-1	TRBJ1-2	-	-	CASSVNELLFGYTF	TGCGCCAGCAGCGTGAATGAGCTTCTATTTGGCTACACCTTC
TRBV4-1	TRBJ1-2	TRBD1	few	CASSHNPRQGALGYTF	TGCGCCAGCAGCCACAACCCCAGACAGGGGGCGCTTGGCTACACCTTC
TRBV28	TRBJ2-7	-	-	CASTHRQGGYERYF	TGTGCCAGCACCCATCGGCAGGGGGGCTACGAGCGGTACTTC
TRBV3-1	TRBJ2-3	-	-	CTSSRDTGTDTQYF	TGTACCAGCAGCCGGGACACGGGCACAGATACGCAGTATTTT
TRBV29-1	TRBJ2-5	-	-	CSPRVVERPRETQYF	TGCAGCCCCCGAGTGGTGGAGCGGCCCAGGGAGACCCAGTACTTC
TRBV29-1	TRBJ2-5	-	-	CSVSPGGSETQYF	TGCAGCGTTTCCCCCGGTGGGAGCGAGACCCAGTACTTC
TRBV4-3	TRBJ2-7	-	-	CASGQEWQGQREQYF	TGCGCCAGCGGCCAGGAGTGGCAGGGCCAGCGCGAGCAGTACTTC
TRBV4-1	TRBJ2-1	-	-	CASSQRATYNEQFF	TGCGCCAGCAGCCAAAGGGCCACCTACAATGAGCAGTTCTTC
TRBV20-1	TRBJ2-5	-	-	CSARETGYQETQYF	TGCAGTGCTAGAGAAACAGGGTACCAAGAGACCCAGTACTTC
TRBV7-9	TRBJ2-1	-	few	CASSPDSVDEQFF	TGTGCCAGCAGCCCGGACAGCGTTGATGAGCAGTTCTTC